This T cell receptor (beta chain) appears in the sequencing data of a study of T cell responses to AZD1222 COVID-19 vaccine. This clone was detected only a few times. The assay was immunoSEQ multiplex PCR, and TCRdb's table has in-frame clones only and misses some. The sample shows some 110,000 clones, around 88% of them seen only once. The CDR3 sequence is 13 residues long. The germline V and J ends were trimmed by 3 bases and 5 bases, with 10 bases remaining between them. The V gene's germline CDR1 is LGHNA and CDR2 YNFKEQ. This chain links TRBV4-2 with TRBJ1-1; tentative D call: TRBD1 (6 bases). Sequences were derived from peripheral blood, sampled on day 0 of AZD1222 vaccination. The receptor was derived from an adult in good health. The CDR3 nucleotides read TGTGCCAGCAGCCATGGGGGCGCGACTGAAGCTTTCTTT. Amino acid sequence: CASSHGGATEAFF.